Included here is one TCR beta chain sequence, with context. This sample was taken from a study of blood T cell repertoires in COVID-19. The wider study: From the United States, Italy and Spain came samples of acute and convalescent COVID-19.

Germline V gene data show CDR1 as MDHEN and CDR2 as SYDVKM. The CDR3 runs 12 residues. V lost 11 bases and J 1 base, leaving 12 bases between the germline ends. Authors' processing steps: Reference gene primer amplification in the assay estimated nucleated cell counts. Produced via immunoSEQ multiplex PCR; TCRdb's table is partial and in-frame only. V and J calls and clone size are as listed in that table; D and trimming were resolved from the DNA. The sample shows about 430,000 clones, around nine tenths of them seen only once. Seattle participants joined during active infection and were tracked over time.

The sequenced material came from peripheral blood. The receptor was isolated from a man between 18 and 35 years old with COVID-19, enrolled during active disease. The chain combines TRBV28 with TRBJ2-7; D gene ambiguous. The CDR3 DNA reads TGTGCCCGCCACCGGGTTTCCTACGAGCAGTACTTC. Residues: CARHRVSYEQYF. Looking up the rest from reference TRBV28 and TRBJ2-7 gives the full variable domain: DVKVTQSSRYLVKRTGEKVFLECVQDMDHENMFWYRQDPGLGLRLIYFSYDVKMKEKGDIPEGYSVSREKKERFSLILESASTNQTSMYLCARHRVSYEQYFGPGTRLTVT.